This T cell receptor (beta chain) emerged from a study of OX40 agonist ivuxolimab in advanced cancers. Across the study: Every 2 weeks, patients received ivuxolimab intravenously, dosed at 0.01 to 10 mg/kg.

This CDR3 contains 14 residues. V was clipped by 3 bases and J by 3 bases; unmatched bases: 1. CDR1 and CDR2 (germline): MNHEY, SMNVEV (reference sequence). TCRdb's copy holds only in-frame clones and misses some; the assay was immunoSEQ multiplex PCR. The sample has 14,000 to 15,000 clones; roughly 79% are singletons. The receptor comes from an adult with an advanced solid tumor such as melanoma, head and neck, liver or kidney cancer. J is TRBJ2-3 and V is TRBV27; 9 positions agree with TRBD2. The sequencing used CD4+ or CD8+ T cells sorted from blood, collected in a trial of the OX40 agonist ivuxolimab. The CDR3 bases are TGTGCCAGCAGTTTCCTAGCGGGAACAGATACGCAGTATTTT. This codes for CASSFLAGTDTQYF.